Shown below are 12 T cell receptor beta chains from a single sample sequenced in a study of regulatory T cells in long-lasting Graves disease. HTBI primers from iRepertoire and Arm-PCR of CDR3 regions yielded the TCR beta libraries. From the multiplex PCR reads, TCRdb called clonotypes with MiXCR, one entry per CDR3 protein. The repertoire holds 350,000 to 450,000 distinct CDR3 sequences, with 20% to 25% as singletons. Described time point: persistent/refractory GD, antithyroid drugs over 5 years with positive TRAb. RNA from PBMCs was the source of the TCR library. Sequencing was performed on peripheral blood mononuclear cells (PBMCs), taken when the disease was refractory, from a patient treated with antithyroid drugs. The receptors were sampled from a female donor with Graves disease.

This clonotype has only a few counts. The rearrangement joins TRBV20-1 to TRBJ1-2; the D gene is possibly TRBD1 (6 bases). Trimming took off 4 bases at V and 5 bases at J, with 8 bases between the two ends. The CDR3 loop spans 11 amino acids. Germline CDR1 reads DFQATT; CDR2 reads SNEGSKA (reference sequence). The CDR3 loop reads CSAIGQYGYTF. The CDR3 region has the DNA TGCAGTGCTATTGGACAGTATGGCTACACCTTC.

A note on this clonotype: This may be a read error: a much more frequent sequence differs by one nucleotide. The chain recombines TRBV3-1 with TRBJ1-4, with a weak D call TRBD1 (5 bases). Germline CDR1 and CDR2: LGHDT and YNNKEL (reference sequence). The CDR3 extends over 15 amino acids. Trimming took off 4 bases at V and 7 bases at J, with 16 bases between the two ends. This CDR3 reads CASSLTYQGGEKLFF. The CDR3 nucleotides read TGTGCCAGCAGCCTTACTTATCAGGGCGGTGAAAAACTGTTTTTT.

This clonotype was counted a few times. A read error is possible here, since a much larger clone lies one base away. The CDR3 coding sequence is TGTGCCAGCAGCCAGTGGGGCTACGAGCAGTACTTC. It encodes CASSQWGYEQYF. The rearrangement links TRBV14 to TRBJ2-7; D call uncertain. In germline, CDR1 is SGHDN, CDR2 FVKESK. CDR3 length equals 12 residues. Trimming left V 3 bases short and J 3 bases short, with 6 bases between.

This rearrangement joins TRBV18 to TRBJ2-7, with unresolved D. Trimming took 0 bases from V and 0 from J, leaving 12 bases between them. Germline CDR1 is KGHSH and CDR2 is LQKENI. The CDR3 length is 16 residues. CDR3 sequence: CASSPPPVINSYEQYF. In DNA form, the CDR3 reads TGTGCCAGCTCACCACCGCCGGTGATAAACTCCTACGAGCAGTACTTC.

Concerning this clonotype: One end of the junction does not line up with germline, which may come from a read error. V usage is TRBV16 and J usage is TRBJ2-5; 8 bases agree with TRBD1. This CDR3 comprises 15 residues. Germline lookup yields CDR1 KGHSY and CDR2 FQNENV. CDR3 DNA sequence: TGTGCCAGCAGCGCGGACAGGGTCCCCCAAGAGACCCGGTACTTC. Translating gives CASSADRVPQETRYF.

This clonotype was picked up one time. The chain couples TRBV4-1 to TRBJ2-7; D gene unclear. The CDR3 is 15 residues long. Germline CDR1 and CDR2: MGHRA and YSYEKL. V was clipped by 1 base and J by 3 bases, with 13 bases between them. CDR3 region: CASSQVWQRDYEQYF. CDR3 DNA: TGCGCCAGCAGCCAAGTGTGGCAGCGAGACTACGAGCAGTACTTC.

Only a few counts were recorded for this clonotype. This chain connects TRBV7-8 to TRBJ1-5; D is uncertain. CDR3 size: 13 residues. Trimming shortened V by 5 bases and J by 11 bases, and 16 bases separated the two germline ends. Germline V lookup: CDR1 SGHVS, CDR2 FQNEAQ. CDR3 sequence: CASSQRTHQAQHF. For the CDR3, the DNA is TGTGCCAGCAGCCAAAGGACGCACCAGGCCCAGCATTTT. Variable domain in full (rest from reference TRBV7-8 and TRBJ1-5): GAGVSQSPRYKVAKRGQDVALRCDPISGHVSLFWYQQALGQGPEFLTYFQNEAQLDKSGLPSDRFFAERPEGSVSTLKIQRTQQEDSAVYLCASSQRTHQAQHFGDGTRLSIL.

This clonotype was detected ten times or more. The chain joins TRBV7-3 to TRBJ2-1; unclear D gene. The CDR3 is made up of 12 amino acids. V shed 5 bases and J shed 6 bases, with 8 bases lying between them. From germline, CDR1 is SGHTA and CDR2 FQGTGA. In nucleotides, the CDR3 is TGTGCCAGCAGCATAAACCGCAATGAGCAGTTCTTC. Translating gives CASSINRNEQFF. Together with reference TRBV7-3 and TRBJ2-1, the CDR3 gives the full variable domain: GAGVSQTPSNKVTEKGKYVELRCDPISGHTALYWYRQSLGQGPEFLIYFQGTGAADDSGLPNDRFFAVRPEGSVSTLKIQRTERGDSAVYLCASSINRNEQFFGPGTRLTVL.

This clonotype was observed many times. The CDR3 loop is CSVEDLRGANEKLFF. The CDR3 DNA follows: TGCAGCGTTGAAGATCTTCGGGGAGCTAATGAAAAACTGTTTTTT. This chain uses TRBV29-1 with TRBJ1-4, with no clear D. CDR1 and CDR2 from the germline V gene are SQVTM and ANQGSEA. The CDR3 contains 15 residues. Trimming shortened V by 0 bases and J by 3 bases, and 11 bases separated the two germline ends.

As for this clonotype: This could be a read error, since a much larger clone is one nucleotide away. This chain links TRBV6-1 with TRBJ2-7; TRBD1 aligns across 7 bases. V dropped 8 bases and J dropped 6; count of bases not matched to a gene: 13. The germline CDR1 and CDR2 sequences are MNHNS and SASEGT. This CDR3 is 14 amino acids long. The DNA of the CDR3 is TGTGCCAGCGGAACCTTAACCCGGGACAGCGAGCAGTACTTC. It yields the protein CASGTLTRDSEQYF.

In this sample, this clonotype turned up many times. This chain connects TRBV6-1 to TRBJ1-2; D possibly corresponds to TRBD1 (6 bases). Germline CDR1 MNHNS, CDR2 SASEGT. The CDR3 has 13 amino acids. Between the trimmed V and J ends, which lost 4 bases and 7 bases, there was a span of 13 bases. CDR3 coding DNA: TGTGCCAGCAGTGTCGACAGGTTCTTTGGCTACACCTTC. Translating it yields CASSVDRFFGYTF.

The chain recombines TRBV5-4 with TRBJ2-4; weak D call: TRBD2 (5 bases). Germline lookup yields CDR1 SGHNT and CDR2 YYREEE (reference sequence). CDR3 length: 15 amino acids. Trimming took 4 bases from V and 5 from J, leaving 16 bases between them. The CDR3 coding sequence is TGTGCCAGCAGCCCGGGGTCCAGCGGCGAAAACATTCAGTACTTC. Protein: CASSPGSSGENIQYF.